A single sample gave rise to the 29 T cell receptor beta chains below, sequenced in a study of T cells in Graves' hyperthyroidism and ophthalmopathy (dated by TCRdb to between 2019 and 2020). The library came from multiplex PCR. The sequencing machine was an Illumina HiSeq 2000. The TCR beta CDR3 regions were amplified from the RNA transcripts. The TCR CDR3 was subjected to a first round of RT-PCR using the HTBI primer set and the Qiagen OneStep RT-PCR kit. TCRdb reanalyzed the raw reads on its own, using fastp at Q25 for trimming and MiXCR for clone calling, and kept in-frame beta chains. All rows with the same CDR3 protein become a single entry with the most common DNA and genes. Within this sample are under 350,000 distinct CDR3 sequences, with about an eighth of them counted one time only. Approximately 8.6% of the sample belongs to the ten largest clones. The material sequenced was blood. These receptor sequences come from a woman aged 25 to 39 with Graves' hyperthyroidism that later progressed to Graves' ophthalmopathy.

Details on this clonotype: This may be a read error, as it is one base from a much larger clone. V is TRBV7-2 and J is TRBJ1-1; D remains ambiguous. Trimming removed 7 bases from V and 3 bases from J, with 6 bases in between. This CDR3 spans 11 amino acids. Germline assignment: CDR1 SGHTA and CDR2 FQGNSA. The CDR3: CASNPYTEAFF. DNA of the CDR3: TGTGCCAGCAACCCTTACACTGAAGCTTTCTTT.

This clonotype was observed a few times. The V gene is TRBV5-1, the J gene TRBJ2-2, with a weak D call TRBD1 (6 bases). Trimming took 3 bases from V and 0 from J, leaving 12 bases between them. This CDR3 has 16 amino acids. The germline gives CDR1 SGHRS, CDR2 YFSETQ. CDR3 nucleotide sequence: TGCGCCAGCAGCTCGAACACAGGGACGAACACCGGGGAGCTGTTTTTT. The encoded protein is CASSSNTGTNTGELFF.

The sample holds many counts of this clonotype. The junction differs from germline at one of its ends, possibly a read error. The V call is TRBV7-8, the J call TRBJ1-1; D unclear. The CDR3 spans 13 residues. The germline gives CDR1 SGHVS, CDR2 FQNEAQ. The CDR3 nucleotides read TGTGCCAGCAGCTTAGCGCTTAACAGTGAAGCTTTCTTT. Its protein product is CASSLALNSEAFF.

This clonotype was observed at least ten times. The chain links TRBV15 to TRBJ1-1; TRBD1 might be the D (6 bases). This CDR3 region has 16 residues. Trimming took 0 bases from V and 1 from J, leaving 12 bases between them. Germline V gene lookup returns CDR1 LNHNV and CDR2 YYDKDF (reference sequence). This CDR3 reads CATSREIQGPNTEAFF. DNA of the CDR3: TGTGCCACCAGCAGAGAAATACAGGGCCCGAACACTGAAGCTTTCTTT.

There are a few counts of this clonotype. The chain is built from TRBV20-1 and TRBJ2-7; 14 positions agree with TRBD2. V gave up 1 base and J gave up 9 bases; unmatched junction bases: 8. Germline CDR1 and CDR2: DFQATT and SNEGSKA (reference sequence). The CDR3 runs 15 residues. This chain's CDR3 is CSARVQGGLAGVQYF. The CDR3 region has the DNA TGCAGTGCTAGAGTCCAGGGGGGACTAGCGGGAGTGCAGTACTTC.

The gene calls are TRBV9 and TRBJ2-1, with TRBD2 matching 9 bases. V shed 4 bases and J 9 bases; nucleotides not matched to a gene: 5. Per germline, CDR1 SGDLS and CDR2 YYNGEE. This CDR3 is built from 13 residues. CDR3 coding DNA: TGTGCCAGCAGCACCACTAGCGGGCGTGAGCAGTTCTTC. Protein product: CASSTTSGREQFF. Drawing the rest from reference TRBV9 and TRBJ2-1, the complete variable domain is DSGVTQTPKHLITATGQRVTLRCSPRSGDLSVYWYQQSLDQGLQFLIQYYNGEERAKGNILERFSAQQFPDLHSELNLSSLELGDSALYFCASSTTSGREQFFGPGTRLTVL.

This clonotype turned up a few times. This chain uses TRBV10-3 with TRBJ1-1; D ambiguous. The CDR3 has 12 residues. Per the germline V gene, CDR1 is ENHRY and CDR2 is SYGVKD. V lost 6 bases and J lost 8, with 13 bases in between. This chain's CDR3 is CAIRTYFGEAFF. CDR3 nucleotides: TGTGCCATCAGGACCTACTTCGGAGAAGCTTTCTTT.

This clonotype was counted ten times or more. The rearrangement joins TRBV7-3 to TRBJ2-5; TRBD2 matches 12 bases. Trimming removed 4 bases from V and 5 bases from J; junction bases left unmatched: 8. The CDR3 is made up of 16 amino acids. CDR1 and CDR2 from the germline V gene are SGHTA and FQGTGA. The CDR3 reads CASSWDGLAGKETQYF. The CDR3 nucleotides are TGTGCCAGCAGCTGGGACGGACTAGCGGGAAAGGAGACCCAGTACTTC.

In this sample, this clonotype turned up a few times. The chain joins TRBV6-5 to TRBJ1-1; no reliable D call. Trimming left V 0 bases short and J 1 base short, with 15 bases between. The length of the CDR3 is 17 residues. Germline lookup yields CDR1 MNHEY and CDR2 SVGAGI. The CDR3 reads CASSYSGFRRPNTEAFF. CDR3 nucleotide sequence: TGTGCCAGCAGTTACTCGGGCTTCCGTCGGCCGAACACTGAAGCTTTCTTT.

This clonotype was seen ten or more times. This chain links TRBV27 with TRBJ2-1, with a tentative D call TRBD2 (5 bases). V was cut by 3 bases and J by 6 bases, with 15 bases left in between. Germline lookup yields CDR1 MNHEY and CDR2 SMNVEV (reference sequence). The CDR3 spans 15 residues. This CDR3 is CASSFVASFLNEQFF. The CDR3 bases are TGTGCCAGCAGTTTTGTGGCTAGCTTCCTCAATGAGCAGTTCTTC.

This clonotype appeared a few times. The J gene is TRBJ2-3, the V gene TRBV3-1; 10 bases line up with TRBD2. Unmatched junction bases numbered 10, after V lost 2 bases and J lost 2 bases. The length of the CDR3 is 18 residues. In germline, CDR1 is LGHDT, CDR2 YNNKEL (reference sequence). The CDR3 bases are TGTGCCAGCAGCCAAAGCCCGACTAGCGGGTGGGACACAGATACGCAGTATTTT. Its protein product is CASSQSPTSGWDTDTQYF.

At least ten counts were recorded for this clonotype. The genes are TRBV20-1 and TRBJ2-3; TRBD2 matches at 8 bases. Germline-derived CDR1 and CDR2 are DFQATT and SNEGSKA (reference sequence). The CDR3 is 14 amino acids. Trimming took 3 bases from V and 1 from J; bases not matched to a gene: 3. CDR3 in amino acids: CSARGLGGTDTQYF. In DNA, the CDR3 is TGCAGTGCTAGGGGACTAGGGGGCACAGATACGCAGTATTTT.

The chain combines TRBV2 with TRBJ2-5, with D perhaps TRBD1 (6 bases). The V and J ends lost 5 bases and 3 bases respectively, with 10 bases between them. The germline gives CDR1 SNHLY, CDR2 FYNNEI. This CDR3 region has 13 residues. The CDR3 protein is CASSRTEEETQYF. As DNA, the CDR3 is TGTGCCAGCAGTCGGACAGAGGAAGAGACCCAGTACTTC.

This clonotype came up many times. The CDR3 region has the DNA TGTGCCAGCAGCTTGTGGGACAGAGACTACGAGCAGTACTTC. It yields the protein CASSLWDRDYEQYF. The chain uses TRBV7-9 and TRBJ2-7; TRBD1 agrees at 7 bases. The CDR3 extends over 14 amino acids. CDR1 and CDR2 (germline): SEHNR, FQNEAQ (reference sequence). V lost 3 bases to trimming and J lost 3 bases; unmatched junction nucleotides: 5.

This clonotype was seen repeatedly, ten times or more. CDR3: CSARVSGRYNEQFF. In DNA, the CDR3 is TGCAGTGCTAGAGTGAGCGGGAGGTACAATGAGCAGTTCTTC. The chain combines TRBV20-1 with TRBJ2-1, with 9 nucleotides matching TRBD2. Germline V gives CDR1 DFQATT, CDR2 SNEGSKA (reference sequence). Unmatched junction bases numbered 2, after V lost 1 base and J lost 4 bases. The CDR3 covers 14 residues.

With respect to this clonotype: This sequence may be a read error, since a much larger clone differs from it by one base. The chain uses TRBV5-1 and TRBJ2-7, with 9 bases lining up with TRBD2. Germline values: CDR1 SGHRS, CDR2 YFSETQ. The V and J ends lost 0 bases and 6 bases, in that order; junction bases with no gene match: 7. The CDR3 extends over 15 amino acids. The CDR3 region is CASSLALAGTCEQYF. CDR3 DNA: TGCGCCAGCAGCTTGGCCCTAGCGGGAACGTGCGAGCAGTACTTC.

Ten or more counts support this clonotype. This rearrangement joins TRBV7-8 to TRBJ2-1; D may be TRBD1 or TRBD2 (5 bases each). The CDR3 contains 15 residues. Between the trimmed V and J ends, which lost 5 bases and 6 bases, there was a span of 17 bases. In germline, CDR1 is SGHVS, CDR2 FQNEAQ. Here the CDR3 DNA reads TGTGCCAGCAGCCCTCGAGGGGAATTCGCCAATGAGCAGTTCTTC. Translating it yields CASSPRGEFANEQFF.

This clonotype was seen ten or more times. V and J are TRBV29-1 and TRBJ2-2, with D perhaps matching TRBD2 (5 bases). Germline loops: CDR1 SQVTM, CDR2 ANQGSEA. The CDR3 is 18 residues long. Deletions cut 1 base from V and 3 bases from J, with 21 bases between. Here the CDR3 reads CSVEVSPYREWDTGELFF. For the CDR3, the DNA is TGCAGCGTTGAAGTGTCACCCTACCGGGAATGGGACACCGGGGAGCTGTTTTTT.

This clonotype was counted between two and nine times. The chain employs TRBV9 and TRBJ1-4, with 9 bases aligning to TRBD1. This CDR3 spans 17 amino acids. V was clipped by 4 bases and J by 9 bases; unmatched bases: 16. Germline CDR1 reads SGDLS; CDR2 reads YYNGEE. The CDR3 region has the DNA TGTGCCAGCAGCCCGAGTTCCCCGGGACAGGGCATCCAAAAACTGTTTTTT. Amino acids: CASSPSSPGQGIQKLFF.

This clonotype was observed many times. V is TRBV28 and J is TRBJ1-2; weak D call: TRBD1 (5 bases). Germline V gene lookup returns CDR1 MDHEN and CDR2 SYDVKM. The CDR3 totals 14 residues. V was pared by 6 bases and J by 4 bases, with 15 bases between. The CDR3 is CASRFGAGGYGYTF. Written as DNA, the CDR3 is TGTGCCAGCAGGTTTGGGGCCGGTGGCTATGGCTACACCTTC.

This clonotype was picked up a small number of times. The rearrangement uses TRBV19 and TRBJ2-5, with TRBD2 identical over 8 bases. CDR1 LNHDA and CDR2 SQIVND come from the germline V gene (reference sequence). The junction had 5 bases not matched to a gene; V was cut back by 6 bases and J by 5 bases. CDR3 size: 13 residues. CDR3: CASSLTSAETQYF. The CDR3 region has the DNA TGTGCCAGTAGCCTGACTAGCGCTGAGACCCAGTACTTC.

This clonotype has a count of ten or more. The V gene is TRBV7-2, the J gene TRBJ1-1; the D gene is possibly TRBD1 (6 bases). In germline, CDR1 is SGHTA, CDR2 FQGNSA. This CDR3 is 13 amino acids long. Trimming removed 1 base at V and 11 bases at J, with 14 bases between. The CDR3 protein is CASSLGRQGKAFF. As DNA, the CDR3 is TGTGCCAGCAGCTTAGGACGGCAGGGGAAGGCTTTCTTT.

This clonotype was picked up many times. The chain has TRBV20-1 and TRBJ1-5; 8 bases are shared with TRBD1. Trimming took 3 bases from V and 3 from J; bases not matched to a gene: 10. Germline CDR1 is DFQATT and CDR2 is SNEGSKA (reference sequence). The CDR3 covers 16 residues. Written as DNA, the CDR3 is TGCAGTGCTAGCCCCACAGGGGGAGGCCACAATCAGCCCCAGCATTTT. It codes for CSASPTGGGHNQPQHF.

This clonotype was counted many times. V usage is TRBV18 and J usage is TRBJ1-2; TRBD1 agrees at 8 bases. V lost 6 bases and J lost 3; bases outside the gene matches: 3. The CDR3 runs to 13 residues. Germline loops: CDR1 KGHSH, CDR2 LQKENI. The CDR3 DNA is TGTGCCAGCTCCGAGGACAGGGACTATGGCTACACCTTC. Translating it yields CASSEDRDYGYTF.

The rearrangement links TRBV9 to TRBJ2-5; TRBD2 matches 9 bases. Trimming removed 0 bases from V and 5 bases from J; junction bases left unmatched: 8. The CDR3 sequence is 16 residues long. Germline CDR1 reads SGDLS; CDR2 reads YYNGEE. CDR3 sequence: CASSVGNSGSWETQYF. CDR3 in DNA: TGTGCCAGCAGCGTAGGCAATAGCGGGAGTTGGGAGACCCAGTACTTC.

This clonotype was counted at least ten times. The chain has TRBV30 and TRBJ1-2; perhaps TRBD1 as D (6 bases). The germline V gene has CDR1 GTSNPN and CDR2 SVGIG (reference sequence). The V gene lost 0 bases and the J gene lost 4 bases, with 12 bases spanning the gap. This CDR3 is 14 amino acids long. The CDR3 spells CAWSVFGRGYGYTF. The CDR3 DNA is TGTGCCTGGAGTGTATTTGGCAGGGGCTATGGCTACACCTTC.

The chain is built from TRBV2 and TRBJ2-2; tentative D call: TRBD1 (5 bases). The germline CDR1 and CDR2 sequences are SNHLY and FYNNEI. With 4 bases removed from V and 5 bases from J, the gap between germline ends came to 11 bases. CDR3 size: 14 residues. The CDR3: CASSGAGLTGELFF. The DNA of the CDR3 is TGTGCCAGCAGTGGTGCAGGGTTGACCGGGGAGCTGTTTTTT.

This clonotype was detected ten times or more. The chain employs TRBV3-1 and TRBJ2-7, with TRBD2 matching 10 bases. The V gene end was trimmed by 4 bases and the J gene end by 2 bases; junction bases not matched to a gene: 11. The CDR3 totals 17 residues. In germline, CDR1 is LGHDT, CDR2 YNNKEL (reference sequence). CDR3 DNA sequence: TGTGCCAGCAGCCCTCGCTCCTCTAGCGGGAGCGCCTACGAGCAGTACTTC. Its protein product is CASSPRSSSGSAYEQYF.

V gene TRBV7-9 combines with J gene TRBJ1-2; 7 bases map to TRBD1. Germline trimming cut 2 bases from V and 3 bases from J; bases unmatched to any gene: 6. This CDR3 spans 15 amino acids. Germline-derived CDR1 and CDR2 are SEHNR and FQNEAQ (reference sequence). Written as DNA, the CDR3 is TGTGCCAGCAGCTTAACCCAGGGGGGCCACTATGGCTACACCTTC. It codes for CASSLTQGGHYGYTF. Combining the CDR3 with reference TRBV7-9 and TRBJ1-2 gives the whole variable domain DTGVSQNPRHKITKRGQNVTFRCDPISEHNRLYWYRQTLGQGPEFLTYFQNEAQLEKSRLLSDRFSAERPKGSFSTLEIQRTEQGDSAMYLCASSLTQGGHYGYTFGSGTRLTVV.